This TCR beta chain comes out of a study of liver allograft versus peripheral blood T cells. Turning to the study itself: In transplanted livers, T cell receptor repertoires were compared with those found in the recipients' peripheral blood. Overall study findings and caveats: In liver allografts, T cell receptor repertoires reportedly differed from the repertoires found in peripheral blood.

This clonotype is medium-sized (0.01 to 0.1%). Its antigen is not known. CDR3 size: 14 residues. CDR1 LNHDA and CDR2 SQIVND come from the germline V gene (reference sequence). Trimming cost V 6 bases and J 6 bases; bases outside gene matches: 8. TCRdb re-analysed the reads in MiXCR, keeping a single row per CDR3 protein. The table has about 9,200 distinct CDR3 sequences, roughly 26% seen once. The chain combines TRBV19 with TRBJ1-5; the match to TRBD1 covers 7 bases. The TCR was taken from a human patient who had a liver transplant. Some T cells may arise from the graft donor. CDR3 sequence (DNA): TGTGCCAGTAGGGACAGGCTAAGGAGTCAGCCCCAGCATTTT. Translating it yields CASRDRLRSQPQHF. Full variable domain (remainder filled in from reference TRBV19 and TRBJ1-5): DGGITQSPKYLFRKEGQNVTLSCEQNLNHDAMYWYRQDPGQGLRLIYYSQIVNDFQKGDIAEGYSVSREKKESFPLTVTSAQKNPTAFYLCASRDRLRSQPQHFGDGTRLSIL.